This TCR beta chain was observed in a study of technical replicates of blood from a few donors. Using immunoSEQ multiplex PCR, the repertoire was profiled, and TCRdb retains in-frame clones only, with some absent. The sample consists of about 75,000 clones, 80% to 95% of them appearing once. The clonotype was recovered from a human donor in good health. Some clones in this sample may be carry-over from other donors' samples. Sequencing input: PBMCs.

The CDR3 loop reads CASSLLQTGRGTEAFF. In DNA form, the CDR3 reads TGTGCCAGCAGTCTACTCCAGACAGGGAGAGGCACTGAAGCTTTCTTT. The chain has TRBV6-6 and TRBJ1-1; 7 bases map to TRBD1. This CDR3 comprises 16 residues. Looked up from germline, CDR1 is MNHNY and CDR2 is SVGAGI (reference sequence). Germline trimming cut 5 bases from V and 4 bases from J; bases unmatched to any gene: 13.